This T cell receptor (beta chain) was captured in a study of blood T cell repertoires in COVID-19. At the level of the study: The samples span acute and convalescent COVID-19 from the United States, Italy and Spain. PBMCs, B-cell-depleted T cells, or T cells provided the cDNA or gDNA that made up the material.

Authors' analysis steps: The assay estimated nucleated cells by amplifying reference gene primers. The protocol was immunoSEQ multiplex PCR, while the TCRdb copy is restricted to in-frame clones and leaves out a portion. That table gives V, J and clone size, and the DNA gave D and trimming. Of about 190,000 clones in the sample, around 79% were seen once. The V end was cut by 8 bases, the J end by 9 bases, with 19 bases between. This CDR3 region has 13 residues. CDR1 and CDR2 (germline): MNHEY, SVGAGI. The TCR comes from a man aged 45-60 years who had recovered from COVID-19. The sequenced sample was peripheral blood. The gene calls are TRBV6-5 and TRBJ2-5; perhaps TRBD2 as D (5 bases). For the CDR3, the DNA is TGTGCCAGCGGGGAGCCCGGTTCTTGGGCCCAGTACTTC. Its protein is CASGEPGSWAQYF.